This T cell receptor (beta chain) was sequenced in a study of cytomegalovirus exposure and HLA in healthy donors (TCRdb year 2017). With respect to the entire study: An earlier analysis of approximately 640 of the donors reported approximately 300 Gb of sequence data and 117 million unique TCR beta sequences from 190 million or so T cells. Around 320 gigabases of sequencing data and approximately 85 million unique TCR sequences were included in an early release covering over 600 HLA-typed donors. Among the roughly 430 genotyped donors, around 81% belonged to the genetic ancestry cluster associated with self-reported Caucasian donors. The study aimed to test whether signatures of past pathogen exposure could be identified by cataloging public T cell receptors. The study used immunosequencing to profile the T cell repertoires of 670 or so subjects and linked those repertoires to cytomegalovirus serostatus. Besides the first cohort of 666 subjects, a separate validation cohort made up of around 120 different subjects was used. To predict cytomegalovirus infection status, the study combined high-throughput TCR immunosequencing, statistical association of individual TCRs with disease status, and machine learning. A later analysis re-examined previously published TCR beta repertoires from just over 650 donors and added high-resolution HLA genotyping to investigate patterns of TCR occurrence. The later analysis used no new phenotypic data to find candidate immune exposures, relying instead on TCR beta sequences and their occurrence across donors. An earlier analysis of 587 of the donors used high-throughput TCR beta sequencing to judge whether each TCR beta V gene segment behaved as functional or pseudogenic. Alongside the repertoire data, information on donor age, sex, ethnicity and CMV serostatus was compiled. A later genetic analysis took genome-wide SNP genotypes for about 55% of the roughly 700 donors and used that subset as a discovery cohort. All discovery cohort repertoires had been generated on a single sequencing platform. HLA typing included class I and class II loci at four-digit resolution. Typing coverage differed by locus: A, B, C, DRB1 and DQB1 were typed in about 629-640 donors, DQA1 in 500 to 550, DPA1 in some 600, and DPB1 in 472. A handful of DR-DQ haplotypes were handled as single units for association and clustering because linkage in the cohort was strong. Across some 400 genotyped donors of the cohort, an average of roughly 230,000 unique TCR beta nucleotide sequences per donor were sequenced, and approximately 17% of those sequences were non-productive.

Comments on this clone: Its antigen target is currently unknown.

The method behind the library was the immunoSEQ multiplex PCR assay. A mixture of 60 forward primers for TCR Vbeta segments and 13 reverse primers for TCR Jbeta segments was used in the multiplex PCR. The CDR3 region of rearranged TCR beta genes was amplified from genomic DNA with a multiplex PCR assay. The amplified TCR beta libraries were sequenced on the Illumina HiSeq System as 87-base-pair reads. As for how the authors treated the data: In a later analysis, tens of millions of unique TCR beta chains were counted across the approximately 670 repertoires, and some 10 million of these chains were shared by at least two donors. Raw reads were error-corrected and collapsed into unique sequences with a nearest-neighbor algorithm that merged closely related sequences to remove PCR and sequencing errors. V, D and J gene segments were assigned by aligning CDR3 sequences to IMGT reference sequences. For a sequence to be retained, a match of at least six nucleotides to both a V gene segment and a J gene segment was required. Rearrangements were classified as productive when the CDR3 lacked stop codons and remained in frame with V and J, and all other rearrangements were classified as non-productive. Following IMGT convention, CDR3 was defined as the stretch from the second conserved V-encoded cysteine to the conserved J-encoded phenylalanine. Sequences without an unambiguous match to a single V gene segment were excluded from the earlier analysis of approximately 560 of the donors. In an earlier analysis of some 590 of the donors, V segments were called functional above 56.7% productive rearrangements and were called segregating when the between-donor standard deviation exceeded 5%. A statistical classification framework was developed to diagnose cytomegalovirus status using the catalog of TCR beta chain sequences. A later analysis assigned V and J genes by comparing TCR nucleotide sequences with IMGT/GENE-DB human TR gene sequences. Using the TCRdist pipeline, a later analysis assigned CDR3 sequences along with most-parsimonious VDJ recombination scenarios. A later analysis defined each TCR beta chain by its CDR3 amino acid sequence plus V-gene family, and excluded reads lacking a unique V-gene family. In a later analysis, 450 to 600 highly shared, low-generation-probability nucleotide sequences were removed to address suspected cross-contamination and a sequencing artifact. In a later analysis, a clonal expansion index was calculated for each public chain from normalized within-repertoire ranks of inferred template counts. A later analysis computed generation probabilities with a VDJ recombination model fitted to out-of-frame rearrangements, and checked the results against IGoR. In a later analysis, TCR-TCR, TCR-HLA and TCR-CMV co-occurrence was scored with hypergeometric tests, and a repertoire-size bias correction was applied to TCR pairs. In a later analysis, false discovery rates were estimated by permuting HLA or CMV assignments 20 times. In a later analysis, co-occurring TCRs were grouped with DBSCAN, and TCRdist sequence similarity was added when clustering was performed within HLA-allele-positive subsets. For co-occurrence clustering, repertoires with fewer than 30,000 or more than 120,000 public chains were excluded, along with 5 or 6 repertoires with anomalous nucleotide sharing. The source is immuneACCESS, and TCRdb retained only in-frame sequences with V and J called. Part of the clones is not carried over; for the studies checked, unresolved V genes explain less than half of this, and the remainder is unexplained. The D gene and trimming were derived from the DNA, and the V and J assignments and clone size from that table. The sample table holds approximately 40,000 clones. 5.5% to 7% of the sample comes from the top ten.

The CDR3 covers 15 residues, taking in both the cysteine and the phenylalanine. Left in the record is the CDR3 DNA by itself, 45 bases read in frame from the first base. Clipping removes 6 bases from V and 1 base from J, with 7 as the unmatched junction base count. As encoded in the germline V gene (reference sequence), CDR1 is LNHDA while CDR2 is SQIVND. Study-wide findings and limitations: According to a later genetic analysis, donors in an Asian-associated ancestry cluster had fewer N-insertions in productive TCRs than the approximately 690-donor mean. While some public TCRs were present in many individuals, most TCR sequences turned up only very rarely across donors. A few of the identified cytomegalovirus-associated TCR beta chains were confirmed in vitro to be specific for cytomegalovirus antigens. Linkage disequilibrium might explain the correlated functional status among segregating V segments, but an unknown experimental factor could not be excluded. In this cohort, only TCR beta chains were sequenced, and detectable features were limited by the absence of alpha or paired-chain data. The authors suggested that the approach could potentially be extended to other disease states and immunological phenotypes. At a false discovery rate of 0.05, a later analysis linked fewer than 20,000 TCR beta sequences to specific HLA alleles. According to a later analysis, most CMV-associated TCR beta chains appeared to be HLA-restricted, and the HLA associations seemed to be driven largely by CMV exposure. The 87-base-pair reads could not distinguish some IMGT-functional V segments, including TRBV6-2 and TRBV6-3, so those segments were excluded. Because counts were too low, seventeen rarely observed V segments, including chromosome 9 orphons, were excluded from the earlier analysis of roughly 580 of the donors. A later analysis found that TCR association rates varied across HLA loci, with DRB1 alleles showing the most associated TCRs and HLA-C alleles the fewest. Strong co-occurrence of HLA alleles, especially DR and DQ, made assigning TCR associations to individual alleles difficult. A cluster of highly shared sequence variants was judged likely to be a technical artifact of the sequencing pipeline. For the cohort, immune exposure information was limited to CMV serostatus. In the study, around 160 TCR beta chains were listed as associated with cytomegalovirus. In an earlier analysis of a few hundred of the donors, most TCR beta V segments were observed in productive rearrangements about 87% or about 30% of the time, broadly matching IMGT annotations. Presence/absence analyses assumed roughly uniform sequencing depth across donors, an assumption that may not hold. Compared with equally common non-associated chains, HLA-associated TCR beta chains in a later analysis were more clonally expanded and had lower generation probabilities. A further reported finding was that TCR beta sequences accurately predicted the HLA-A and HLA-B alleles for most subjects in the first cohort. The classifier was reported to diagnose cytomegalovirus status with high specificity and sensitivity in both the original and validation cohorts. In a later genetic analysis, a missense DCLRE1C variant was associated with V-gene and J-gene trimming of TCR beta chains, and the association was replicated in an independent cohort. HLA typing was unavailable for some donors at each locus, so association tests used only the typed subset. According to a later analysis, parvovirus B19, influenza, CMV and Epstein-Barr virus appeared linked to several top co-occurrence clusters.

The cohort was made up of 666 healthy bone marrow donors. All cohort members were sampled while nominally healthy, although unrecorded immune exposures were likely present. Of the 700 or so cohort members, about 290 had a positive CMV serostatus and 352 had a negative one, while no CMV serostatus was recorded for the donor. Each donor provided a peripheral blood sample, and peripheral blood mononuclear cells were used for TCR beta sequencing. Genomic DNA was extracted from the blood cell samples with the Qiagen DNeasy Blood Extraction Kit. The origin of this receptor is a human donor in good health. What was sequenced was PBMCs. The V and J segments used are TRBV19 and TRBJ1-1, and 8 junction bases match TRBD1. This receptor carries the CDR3 CASRADRASNTEAFF. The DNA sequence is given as TGTGCCAGTAGAGCGGACAGGGCCTCGAACACTGAAGCTTTCTTT.